Listed below are T cell receptor beta chains from one sample, sequenced in a study of cytomegalovirus exposure and HLA in healthy donors. The protocol was immunoSEQ multiplex PCR, while the TCRdb copy is restricted to in-frame clones and leaves out a portion. The sample records about 59,000 clones, 75% to 90% being singletons. The sequenced sample was PBMCs. Receptors originate from a woman between 40 and 50 years old in good health and CMV-seronegative. The CDR3 runs from the conserved cysteine through the conserved F or W. A D gene is named only where the DNA matches it firmly. Clone size is shown for a subset of rows, as once, few, many or a class of expanded clone.

v_gene	j_gene	abundance	d_gene	CDR3nt	CDR3aa
TRBV18	TRBJ2-3	once	TRBD1	TGTGCCAGCTCACCGGGGACAGTGGAGGTCCCAGATACGCAGTATTTT	CASSPGTVEVPDTQYF
TRBV10-3	TRBJ2-7	few	.	TGTGCCATCAGTAAGACAGGTGAGGAGCAGTACTTC	CAISKTGEEQYF
TRBV9	TRBJ2-7	.	.	TGTGCCAGCAGCGTAGGGGACTTTTACGAGCAGTACTTC	CASSVGDFYEQYF
TRBV6-5	TRBJ1-2	.	TRBD1	TGTGCCAGCAGTTTCGGACAGGACTATGGCTACACCTTC	CASSFGQDYGYTF
TRBV11-2	TRBJ1-4	.	.	TGTGCCAGCAGACCCACAGGGCGAGGAGAAAAACTGTTTTTT	CASRPTGRGEKLFF
TRBV5-3	TRBJ2-7	.	.	TGTGCCAGAAGCTTGGAATTAATCTTCAGGTCCTACGAGCAGTACTTC	CARSLELIFRSYEQYF
TRBV5-1	TRBJ2-5	.	TRBD2	TGCGCCAGCAGCGCGGGACTAGCGGGAGGGCCCCAAGAGACCCAGTACTTC	CASSAGLAGGPQETQYF
TRBV27	TRBJ2-7	few	TRBD1	TGTGCCAGCAGTCCAAACCATGGGACAGCCTACGAGCAGTACTTC	CASSPNHGTAYEQYF
TRBV5-1	TRBJ2-6	once	.	TGCGCCAGCAGCTTGGCCGGTCGGGTGGCCAACGTCCTGACTTTC	CASSLAGRVANVLTF
TRBV28	TRBJ2-2	.	TRBD1	TGTGCCAGCAGAAAGGACAGGGGCGCTGGAGACACCGGGGAGCTGTTTTTT	CASRKDRGAGDTGELFF
TRBV7-3	TRBJ2-1	.	TRBD2	TGTGCCAGCAGCTTGACTAGCGGGAGAGAGGGTGAGCAGTTCTTC	CASSLTSGREGEQFF
TRBV28	TRBJ2-6	.	.	TGTGCCAGCGCATCAGGGGGGACTGGGGCCAACGTCCTGACTTTC	CASASGGTGANVLTF
TRBV6-5	TRBJ2-7	.	.	TGTGCCAGCAGTTACTCGCCAGGAAACCACGAGCAGTACTTC	CASSYSPGNHEQYF
TRBV4-1	TRBJ2-1	.	TRBD2	TGCGCCAGCAGCCGCAAAGCTAGCGGTTCGGGTCACAATGAGCAGTTCTTC	CASSRKASGSGHNEQFF
TRBV11-2	TRBJ2-7	.	TRBD2	TGTGCCAGCAGCTTGGGCAGCGGGGCCTCCTACGAGCAGTACTTC	CASSLGSGASYEQYF
TRBV7-9	TRBJ2-3	.	TRBD2	TGTGCCAGCAGCTTACCAGCGGGAGCCGTAGATACGCAGTATTTT	CASSLPAGAVDTQYF
TRBV11-3	TRBJ2-7	few	TRBD2	TGTGCCAGATACCTCCAGAGGCGGGAGGACTACGAGCAGTACTTC	CARYLQRREDYEQYF
TRBV4-3	TRBJ2-2	.	.	TGCGCCAGCAGCCAATACCACGAGAACTGGAGAACCGGGGAGCTGTTTTTT	CASSQYHENWRTGELFF
TRBV7-9	TRBJ2-1	few	.	TGTGCCAGCAGCCCCGGTGGCAGGGGCTACAATGAGCAGTTCTTC	CASSPGGRGYNEQFF
TRBV15	TRBJ2-1	.	.	TGTGCCACCAGCAGAGATCGGGAGTCCGGCCCCCCGTTCTTC	CATSRDRESGPPFF
TRBV7-8	TRBJ1-1	.	.	TGTGCCAGCAGCTTAGCGGGGCCTATGAACACTGAAGCTTTCTTT	CASSLAGPMNTEAFF
TRBV7-9	TRBJ2-1	.	TRBD2	TGTGCCAGCAGTCTAGCGGTTACCCGTGATGAGCAGTTCTTC	CASSLAVTRDEQFF
TRBV6-5	TRBJ1-5	.	.	TGTGCCAGCAGTACTCTTACCGGAGGCAATCAGCCCCAGCATTTT	CASSTLTGGNQPQHF
TRBV27	TRBJ2-7	.	.	TGTGCCAGCACCCCCATCGGTAGCACCTACGAGCAGTACTTC	CASTPIGSTYEQYF
TRBV7-9	TRBJ2-7	.	TRBD1	TGTGCCAGCAGCTCCAGGGGGTTGGGCCTCTCCTACGAGCAGTACTTC	CASSSRGLGLSYEQYF
TRBV4-2	TRBJ1-4	.	TRBD1	TGTGCCAGCAGCCCACCGGGACAGGGGGATGAAAAACTGTTTTTT	CASSPPGQGDEKLFF
TRBV9	TRBJ2-7	.	.	.	CASSTSDYPTYEQYF
TRBV4-1	TRBJ2-7	.	.	TGCGCCAGCAGCCAAACGGGAACGTCTCGCGAGCAGTACTTC	CASSQTGTSREQYF
TRBV5-1	TRBJ2-7	.	TRBD2	TGCGCCAGCACTCTCACATCCGCGGGGGGGGCCCGTTCCTACGAGCAGTACTTC	CASTLTSAGGARSYEQYF
TRBV2	TRBJ1-1	.	.	TGTGCCAGCAGCTACATGTGGGGGACGGGAGGTGAAGCTTTCTTT	CASSYMWGTGGEAFF